This TCR beta chain was recorded in a study of spatial heterogeneity in lung cancer. General study findings and limits: Ubiquitous expanded tumor TCRs were observed in blood more at resection than follow-up.

TCRdb reprocessed the 5' RACE reads via MiXCR and lists one record per CDR3 protein. This sample yields under 14,000 distinct CDR3 sequences, of which around 6.5% are seen a single time; under 30% belongs to the top ten. This CDR3 is built from 14 residues. With 4 bases clipped from V and 4 bases from J, the junction kept 3 bases outside the gene matches. From germline, CDR1 is SGHRS and CDR2 YFSETQ. This clonotype has a count of ten or more. Its antigen is currently unknown. This beta chain is a stray sequence in a library constructed for alpha chains; its clone size is not meaningful. Noted time point: sample taken at primary tumor resection. Whole RNA, isolated from tumor, nontumor lung or frozen PBMC, was sequenced without prior sorting.

The sample in question was PBMCs, obtained at surgery. The TCR comes from a male donor with early-stage non-small cell lung cancer. The chain is built from TRBV5-1 and TRBJ2-2, with TRBD1 matching 8 bases. In DNA form, the CDR3 reads TGCGCCAGCAGCAAGGACAGGGCCACCGGGGAGCTGTTTTTT. Its protein product is CASSKDRATGELFF.